This TCR beta chain stems from a study of cytomegalovirus exposure and HLA in healthy donors. On this clone itself: Its antigen is as yet unknown.

The V gene's germline CDR1 is SGHNT and CDR2 YYREEE (reference sequence). The CDR3 sequence is 14 residues long. The ends were cut back, 0 bases at V and 6 bases at J, with 12 bases in the middle. Primers included in the PCR were 60 Vbeta and 13 Jbeta primers. Profiling relied on immunoSEQ multiplex PCR, and the TCRdb table lists in-frame clones only, not all of them. The repertoire holds 130,000 or so clones, with 8.5% to 10% as singletons. Whole-study results and caveats: Likely technical artifact: a cluster of highly shared sequence variants. A list of around 160 TCR beta chains associated with cytomegalovirus was given.

The TCR originated in a man aged 35 to 55 in good health and CMV-seronegative. The sequenced sample consisted of PBMCs. The chain uses TRBV5-4 and TRBJ1-2; possibly TRBD1 for D (5 bases). The CDR3 bases are TGTGCCAGCAGCTTGGACAGGATTTTGAATGGCTACACCTTC. Its protein product is CASSLDRILNGYTF.